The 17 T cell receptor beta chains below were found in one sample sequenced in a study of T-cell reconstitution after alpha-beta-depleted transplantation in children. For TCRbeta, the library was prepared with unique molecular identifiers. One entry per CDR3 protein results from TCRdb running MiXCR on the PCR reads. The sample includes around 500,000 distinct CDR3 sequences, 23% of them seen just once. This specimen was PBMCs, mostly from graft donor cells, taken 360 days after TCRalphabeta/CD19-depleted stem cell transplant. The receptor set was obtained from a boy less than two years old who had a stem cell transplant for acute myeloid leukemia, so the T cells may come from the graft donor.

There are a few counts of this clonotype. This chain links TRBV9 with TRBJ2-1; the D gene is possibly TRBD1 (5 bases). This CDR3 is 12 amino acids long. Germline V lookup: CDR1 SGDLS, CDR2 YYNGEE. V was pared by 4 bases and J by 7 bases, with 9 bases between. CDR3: CASSISGNEQFF. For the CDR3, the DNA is TGTGCCAGCAGCATCTCAGGGAATGAGCAGTTCTTC. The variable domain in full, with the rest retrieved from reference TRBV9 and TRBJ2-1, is DSGVTQTPKHLITATGQRVTLRCSPRSGDLSVYWYQQSLDQGLQFLIQYYNGEERAKGNILERFSAQQFPDLHSELNLSSLELGDSALYFCASSISGNEQFFGPGTRLTVL.

CDR3 bases: TGTGCCAGCAGCATCCGCGGGGGGCCCCCCACAGATACGCAGTATTTT. It specifies CASSIRGGPPTDTQYF. This sequence joins TRBV7-6 and TRBJ2-3; 8 bases match TRBD2. The V gene end was trimmed by 5 bases and the J gene end by 2 bases; junction bases not matched to a gene: 9. The CDR3 contains 16 residues. CDR1 is SGHVS and CDR2 is FNYEAQ in the germline V gene.

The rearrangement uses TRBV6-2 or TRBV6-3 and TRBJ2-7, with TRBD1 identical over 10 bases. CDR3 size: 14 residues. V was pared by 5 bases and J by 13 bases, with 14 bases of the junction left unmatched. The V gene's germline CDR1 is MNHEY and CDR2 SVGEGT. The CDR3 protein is CASSLSGTGERAYF. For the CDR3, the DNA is TGTGCCAGCAGTCTCTCCGGGACAGGGGAGAGGGCTTACTTC.

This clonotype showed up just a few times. CDR3 DNA: TGCAGCGTTCATGATGGCCCGGGACAGGGTCGTACTAATGAAAAACTGTTTTTT. Encoded protein: CSVHDGPGQGRTNEKLFF. The V call is TRBV29-1, the J call TRBJ1-4; 9 nucleotides match TRBD1. Germline V gene lookup returns CDR1 SQVTM and CDR2 ANQGSEA. With 5 bases clipped from V and 2 bases from J, the junction kept 15 bases outside the gene matches. This CDR3 comprises 18 residues.

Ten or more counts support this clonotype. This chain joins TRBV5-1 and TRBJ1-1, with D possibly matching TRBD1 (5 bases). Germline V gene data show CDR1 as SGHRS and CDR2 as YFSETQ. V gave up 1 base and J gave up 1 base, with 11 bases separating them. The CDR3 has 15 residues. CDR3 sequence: CASSLRDRANTEAFF. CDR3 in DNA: TGCGCCAGCAGCTTGAGAGACAGAGCGAACACTGAAGCTTTCTTT.

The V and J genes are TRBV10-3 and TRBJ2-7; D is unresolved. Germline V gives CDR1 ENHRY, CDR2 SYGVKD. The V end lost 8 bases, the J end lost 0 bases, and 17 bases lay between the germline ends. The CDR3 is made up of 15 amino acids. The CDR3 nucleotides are TGTGCCATCTCCGACCTACCTTCCACCTCCTACGAGCAGTACTTC. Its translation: CAISDLPSTSYEQYF.

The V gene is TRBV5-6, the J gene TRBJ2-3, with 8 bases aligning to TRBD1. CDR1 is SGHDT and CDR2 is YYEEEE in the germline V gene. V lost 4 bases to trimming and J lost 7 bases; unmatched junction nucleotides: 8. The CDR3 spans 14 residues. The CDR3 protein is CASSRTGSSNTQYF. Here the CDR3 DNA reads TGTGCCAGCAGCCGGACAGGGAGTAGCAATACGCAGTATTTT.

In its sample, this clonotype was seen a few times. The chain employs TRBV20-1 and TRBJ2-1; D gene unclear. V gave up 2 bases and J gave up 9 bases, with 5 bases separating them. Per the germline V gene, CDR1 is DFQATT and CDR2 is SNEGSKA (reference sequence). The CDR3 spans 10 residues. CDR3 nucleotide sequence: TGCAGTGCTAGAATCGGTGAGCAGTTCTTC. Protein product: CSARIGEQFF.

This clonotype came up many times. DNA of the CDR3: TGTGCCAGCAGTTACCCACCTCGGAATGAGCAGTTCTTC. Residues: CASSYPPRNEQFF. The genes are TRBV6-5 and TRBJ2-1, with D unclear. The CDR3 sequence is 13 residues long. Trimming cost V 2 bases and J 7 bases, with 9 bases left between them. Germline lookup yields CDR1 MNHEY and CDR2 SVGAGI.

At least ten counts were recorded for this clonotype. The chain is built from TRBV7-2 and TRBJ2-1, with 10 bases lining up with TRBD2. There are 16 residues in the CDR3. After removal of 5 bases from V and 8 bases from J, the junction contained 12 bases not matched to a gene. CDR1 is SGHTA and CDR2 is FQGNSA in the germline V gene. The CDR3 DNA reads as TGTGCCAGCAGCCCTGCAGCGGGGGGGCCTTTTTATGAGCAGTTCTTC. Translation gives CASSPAAGGPFYEQFF.

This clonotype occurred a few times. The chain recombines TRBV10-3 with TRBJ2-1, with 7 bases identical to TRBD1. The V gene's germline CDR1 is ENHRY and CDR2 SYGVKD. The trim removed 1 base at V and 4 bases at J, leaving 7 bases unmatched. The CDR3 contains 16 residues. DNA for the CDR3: TGTGCCATCAGTGAGTGGAACGGGACAGCTTACAATGAGCAGTTCTTC. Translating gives CAISEWNGTAYNEQFF.

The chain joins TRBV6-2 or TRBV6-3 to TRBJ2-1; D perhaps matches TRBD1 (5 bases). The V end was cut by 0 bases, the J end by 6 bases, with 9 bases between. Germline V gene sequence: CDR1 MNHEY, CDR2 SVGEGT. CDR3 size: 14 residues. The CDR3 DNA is TGTGCCAGCAGTTACTCGAGACAGATCAATGAGCAGTTCTTC. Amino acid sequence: CASSYSRQINEQFF.

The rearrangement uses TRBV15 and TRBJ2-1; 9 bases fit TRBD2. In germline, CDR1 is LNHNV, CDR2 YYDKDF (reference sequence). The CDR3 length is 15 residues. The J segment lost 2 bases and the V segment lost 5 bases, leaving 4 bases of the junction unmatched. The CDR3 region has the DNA TGTGCCACCAGCGCGGGGACTAGCCCCTACAATGAGCAGTTCTTC. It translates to CATSAGTSPYNEQFF.

CDR3 in DNA: TGTGCCAGCAGTCGAAATCAGGGAGCAGATACGCAGTATTTT. It codes for CASSRNQGADTQYF. J is TRBJ2-3 and V is TRBV28; the D call may be TRBD1 or TRBD2 (5 bases each). Trimming removed 5 bases at V and 4 bases at J, with 13 bases between. This CDR3 has 14 amino acids. Germline V CDR1 and CDR2: MDHEN, SYDVKM.

The CDR3 coding sequence is TGTGCCACCAGCAGAGAGATCGACAGGGGGCAAGACTATGGCTACACCTTC. This codes for CATSREIDRGQDYGYTF. The chain links TRBV15 to TRBJ1-2, with 10 positions matching TRBD1. The CDR3 has 17 residues. J gave up 3 bases and V 0 bases, and 7 bases lay outside the gene matches. Germline-derived CDR1 and CDR2 are LNHNV and YYDKDF (reference sequence).

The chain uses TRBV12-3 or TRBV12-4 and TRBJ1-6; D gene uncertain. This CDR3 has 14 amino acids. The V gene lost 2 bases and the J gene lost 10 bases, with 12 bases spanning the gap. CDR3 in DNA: TGTGCCAGCAGTTTATCGGGGAAACGCTCACCCCTCCACTTT. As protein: CASSLSGKRSPLHF.

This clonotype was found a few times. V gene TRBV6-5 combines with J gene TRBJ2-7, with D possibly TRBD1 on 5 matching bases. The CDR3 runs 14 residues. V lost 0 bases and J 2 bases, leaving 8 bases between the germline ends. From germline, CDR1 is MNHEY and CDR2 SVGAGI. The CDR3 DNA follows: TGTGCCAGCAGTTACTCGCCGACAGCCTACGAGCAGTACGTC. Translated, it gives CASSYSPTAYEQYV.